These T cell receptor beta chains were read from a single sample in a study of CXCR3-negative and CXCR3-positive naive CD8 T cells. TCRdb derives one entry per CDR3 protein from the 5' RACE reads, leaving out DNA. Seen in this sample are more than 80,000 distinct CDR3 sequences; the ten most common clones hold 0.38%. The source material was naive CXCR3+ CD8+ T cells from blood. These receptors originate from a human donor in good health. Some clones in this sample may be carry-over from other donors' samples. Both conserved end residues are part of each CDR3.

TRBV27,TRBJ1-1,CASSEFEMNTEAFF
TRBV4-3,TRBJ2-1,CASSPEGGTVIYNEQFF
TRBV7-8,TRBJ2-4,CASSSWDSKNIQYF
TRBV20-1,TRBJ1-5,CSARQRNQPQHF
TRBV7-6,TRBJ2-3,CASSLGGTDTQYF
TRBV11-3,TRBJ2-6,CASSPASGANVLTF
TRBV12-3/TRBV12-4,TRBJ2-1,CASIPAVNEQFF
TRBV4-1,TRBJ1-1,CASSHPIRDRDTEAFF
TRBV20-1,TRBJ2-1,CSASRLRSYNEQFF
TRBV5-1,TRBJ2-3,CASSSLPGQLTDTQYF
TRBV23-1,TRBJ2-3,CASSQSPRTGGVSSTDTQYF
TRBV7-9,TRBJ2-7,CASSLQGPQDEQYF
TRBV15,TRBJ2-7,CATSREQGISYEQYF
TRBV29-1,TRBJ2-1,CSVEDLKGPEQFF
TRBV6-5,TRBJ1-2,CASSPDRQSYGYTF
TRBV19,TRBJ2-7,CASSSGRSSYEQYF
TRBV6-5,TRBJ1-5,CASRLGDSNQPQHF
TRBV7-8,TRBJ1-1,CASSPGTGAEAFF
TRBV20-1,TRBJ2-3,CSAPALAGTDTQYF
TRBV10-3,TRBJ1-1,CAISEGPTGTEAFF
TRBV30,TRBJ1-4,CAWSVFPATNEKLFF
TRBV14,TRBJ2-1,CASSLTRTGFTNEQFF
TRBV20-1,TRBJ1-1,CSARVPGKNTEAFF
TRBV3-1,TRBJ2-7,CASSPREGVSSYEQYF
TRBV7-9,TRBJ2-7,CASRDRDSYEQYF
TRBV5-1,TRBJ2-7,CASSYRQSGLYEQYF
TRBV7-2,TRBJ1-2,CASSFPGPNYGYTF
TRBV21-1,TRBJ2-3,CASSKFPVGPDSTDTQYF
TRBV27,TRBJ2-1,CASSLGLAGEEQFF
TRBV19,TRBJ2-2,CASRVDTGELFF
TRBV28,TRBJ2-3,CASTSYGEADTQYF
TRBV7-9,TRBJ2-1,CASSLSNEQFF
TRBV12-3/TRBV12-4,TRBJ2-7,CASSQSFYEQYF
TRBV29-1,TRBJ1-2,CSLRTANYGYTF
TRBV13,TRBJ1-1,CASSSEGDRVGETEAFF
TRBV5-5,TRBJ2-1,CASSFSGGADYEQFF
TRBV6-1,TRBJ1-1,CASSDKQGMNTEAFF
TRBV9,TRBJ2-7,CASSVALGVEYEQYF
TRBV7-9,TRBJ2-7,CASSLEETYEQYF
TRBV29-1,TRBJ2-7,CSVEDRVAAGGEYKQYF
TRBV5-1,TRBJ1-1,CASSLVGNAEAFF
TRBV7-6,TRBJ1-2,CASSLDPTVNYGYTF
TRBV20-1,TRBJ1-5,CSASAGHNQPQHF
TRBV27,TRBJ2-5,CASSLYVLEPQYF
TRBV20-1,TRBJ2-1,CSARVGQSSYNEQFF
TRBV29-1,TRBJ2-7,CSVVPGHSYEQYF
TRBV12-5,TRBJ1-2,CASGPDTPRSGANYGYTF